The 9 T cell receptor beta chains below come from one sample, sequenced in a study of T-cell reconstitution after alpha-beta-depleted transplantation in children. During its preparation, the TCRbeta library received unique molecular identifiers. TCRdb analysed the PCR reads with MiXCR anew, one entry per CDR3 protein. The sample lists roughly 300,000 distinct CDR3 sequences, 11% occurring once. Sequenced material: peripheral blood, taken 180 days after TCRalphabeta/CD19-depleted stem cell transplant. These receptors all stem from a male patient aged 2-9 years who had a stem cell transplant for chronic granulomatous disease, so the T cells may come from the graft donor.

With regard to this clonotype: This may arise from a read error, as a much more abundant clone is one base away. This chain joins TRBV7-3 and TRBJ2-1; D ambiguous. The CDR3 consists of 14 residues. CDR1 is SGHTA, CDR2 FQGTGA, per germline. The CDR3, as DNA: TGTGCCAGCCGCTTACGGTGGGCGAGCGATGAGCAGTTCTTC. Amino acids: CASRLRWASDEQFF.

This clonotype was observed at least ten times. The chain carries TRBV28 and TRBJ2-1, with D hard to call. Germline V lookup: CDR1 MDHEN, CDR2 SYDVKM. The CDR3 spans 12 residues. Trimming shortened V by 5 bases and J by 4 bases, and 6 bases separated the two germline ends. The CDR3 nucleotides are TGTGCCAGCAGTCCTATATACAATGAGCAGTTCTTC. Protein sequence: CASSPIYNEQFF.

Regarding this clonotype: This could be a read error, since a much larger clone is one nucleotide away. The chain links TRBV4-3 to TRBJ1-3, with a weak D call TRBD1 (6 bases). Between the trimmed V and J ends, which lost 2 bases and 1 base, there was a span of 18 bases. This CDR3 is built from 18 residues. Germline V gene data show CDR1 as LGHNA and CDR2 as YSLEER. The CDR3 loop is CASSQYGGRGYSGNTIYF. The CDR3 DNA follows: TGCGCCAGCAGCCAATACGGGGGGCGCGGATATTCTGGAAACACCATATATTTT.

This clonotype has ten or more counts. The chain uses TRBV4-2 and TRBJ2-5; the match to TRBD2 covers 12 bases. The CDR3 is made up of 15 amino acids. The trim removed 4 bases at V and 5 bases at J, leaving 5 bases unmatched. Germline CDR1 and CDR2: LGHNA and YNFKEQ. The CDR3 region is CASSPRTSGTETQYF. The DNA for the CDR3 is TGTGCCAGCAGCCCACGGACTAGCGGGACTGAGACCCAGTACTTC.

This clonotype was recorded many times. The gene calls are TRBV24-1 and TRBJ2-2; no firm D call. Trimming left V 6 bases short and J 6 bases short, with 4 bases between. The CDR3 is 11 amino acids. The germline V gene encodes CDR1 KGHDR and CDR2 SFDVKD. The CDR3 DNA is TGTGCCACCAGTTTATCCGGGGAGCTGTTTTTT. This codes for CATSLSGELFF.

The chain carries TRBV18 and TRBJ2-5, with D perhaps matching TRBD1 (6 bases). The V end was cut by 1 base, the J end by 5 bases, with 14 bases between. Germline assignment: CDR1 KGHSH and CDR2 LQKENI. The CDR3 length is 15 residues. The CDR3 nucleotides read TGTGCCAGCTCACCACTGGGGACAAACAAGGAGACCCAGTACTTC. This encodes CASSPLGTNKETQYF.

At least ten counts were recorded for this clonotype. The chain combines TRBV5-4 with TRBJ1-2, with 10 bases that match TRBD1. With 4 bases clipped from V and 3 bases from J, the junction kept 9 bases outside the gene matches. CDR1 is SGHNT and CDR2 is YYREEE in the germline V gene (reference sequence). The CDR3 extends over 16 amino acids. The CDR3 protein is CASSAPPGQGYYGYTF. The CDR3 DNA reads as TGTGCCAGCAGCGCCCCTCCGGGACAGGGGTACTATGGCTACACCTTC.

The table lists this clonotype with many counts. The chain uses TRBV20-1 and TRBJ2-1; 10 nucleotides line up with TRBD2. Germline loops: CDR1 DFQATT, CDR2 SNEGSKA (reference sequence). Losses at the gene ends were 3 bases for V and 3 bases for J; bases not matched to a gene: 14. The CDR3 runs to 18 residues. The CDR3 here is CSARSFARGLANYNEQFF. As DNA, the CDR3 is TGCAGTGCTAGGAGCTTTGCCCGGGGACTAGCGAACTACAATGAGCAGTTCTTC.

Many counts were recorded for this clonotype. CDR3 residues: CSVVLLQSSIYGYTF. The CDR3 nucleotides read TGCAGCGTTGTGCTCCTGCAGTCATCTATCTATGGCTACACCTTC. This chain joins TRBV29-1 and TRBJ1-2; D unclear. Germline loops: CDR1 SQVTM, CDR2 ANQGSEA. There are 15 residues in the CDR3. Trimming removed 4 bases from V and 4 bases from J, with 19 bases in between.